This T cell receptor (beta chain) was profiled in a study of blood T cell repertoires in COVID-19. Some clones are missing from TCRdb's copy, which holds only in-frame ones; the method was immunoSEQ multiplex PCR. The profile shows approximately 100,000 clones, less than 85% of them singletons. The CDR3 is 13 amino acids. Losses at the gene ends were 8 bases for V and 5 bases for J; bases not matched to a gene: 7. Germline V gene lookup returns CDR1 KGHDR and CDR2 SFDVKD. Sample: peripheral blood. The J gene is TRBJ1-1, the V gene TRBV24-1; 7 nucleotides match TRBD1. This TCR derives from a woman aged 55-70 years with acute or convalescent COVID-19. The CDR3: CATKGQLGTEAFF. CDR3 nucleotide sequence: TGTGCCACCAAGGGACAGTTAGGGACTGAAGCTTTCTTT.